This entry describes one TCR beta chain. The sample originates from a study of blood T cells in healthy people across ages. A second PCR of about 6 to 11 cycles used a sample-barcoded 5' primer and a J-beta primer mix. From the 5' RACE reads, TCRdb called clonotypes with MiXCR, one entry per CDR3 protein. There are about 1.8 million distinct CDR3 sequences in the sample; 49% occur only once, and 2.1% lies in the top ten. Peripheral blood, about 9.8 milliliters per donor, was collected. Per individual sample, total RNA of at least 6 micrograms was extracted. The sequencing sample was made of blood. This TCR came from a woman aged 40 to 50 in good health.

CDR3 sequence reads: CASSLRGSGAGGRQETQYF. CDR3 coding DNA: TGTGCCAGCAGCTTACGTGGGTCTGGGGCGGGGGGCCGTCAAGAGACCCAGTACTTC. The rearrangement uses TRBV7-2 and TRBJ2-5, with 8 nucleotides matching TRBD2. The V segment lost 2 bases and the J segment 2 bases; nucleotides outside the gene matches: 16. Germline V gives CDR1 SGHTA, CDR2 FQGNSA. CDR3 size: 19 residues.